This TCR beta chain was sequenced during a study of blood T cell repertoires in COVID-19. For the study at large: The samples span acute and convalescent COVID-19 from the United States, Italy and Spain. In each case, the material was cDNA or gDNA derived from T cells, B-cell-depleted T cells, or PBMCs.

Original processing notes: Cell counts per sample came from amplifying reference gene primers. Clones were read by immunoSEQ multiplex PCR, and TCRdb kept only the in-frame ones, dropping some. The D gene and trimming were derived from the DNA, and the V and J assignments and clone size from that table. The table records 150,000 to 200,000 clones, around 90% of them present only once. A note on this clone: The junction departs from the called germline gene at one end, perhaps through a read error.

Input material: peripheral blood. This receptor was identified in a human donor in a cohort sampled during active COVID-19.

Here the CDR3 reads CASRALSGGRVSF. CDR3 nucleotides: TGTGCCAGCCGAGCCTTGAGCGGGGGGAGAGTGTCCTTC. The chain is built from TRBV11-2 and TRBJ2-7; 9 nucleotides agree with TRBD2. CDR1 and CDR2 from the germline V gene are SGHAT and FQNNGV. The CDR3 length is 13 residues.